Listed here is a single T cell receptor beta chain. Its antigen is not known. V lost 3 bases, J lost 4 bases, and 8 bases stayed unmatched. Germline values: CDR1 SGHRS, CDR2 YFSETQ. CDR3 length: 15 amino acids. This sample is drawn from a study of Tregs in tolerant kidney transplant recipients. General study results and limits: For some patients, primers changed over time, blocking nucleotide-level comparison. In tolerant patients, donor-specific Tregs outgrew total Tregs, suggesting antigen-driven expansion. Activated donor B cell expansion appeared to reveal the most relevant donor-specific TCRbeta repertoire.

Produced via immunoSEQ multiplex PCR; TCRdb's table is partial and in-frame only. The sample contains about 64,000 clones, around 87% of which appear only once. Related graft donors supplied nonmyeloablative bone marrow transplants, and mixed chimerism was transient. CD4+CD25+CD127- Tregs, CD4+CD25- non-Tregs, CD4 and CD8 cells were sorted. Specimen: CD4+ T cells from blood (PBMCs), collected 6 months after the transplant. This clonotype originated in a human patient who received a combined kidney and bone marrow transplant. Some T cells may trace back to the graft donor. This chain connects TRBV5-1 to TRBJ2-5; 8 bases align to TRBD1. CDR3 amino acids: CASSWGDRSGETQYF. The DNA for the CDR3 is TGCGCCAGCAGCTGGGGGGACAGGTCCGGAGAGACCCAGTACTTC.